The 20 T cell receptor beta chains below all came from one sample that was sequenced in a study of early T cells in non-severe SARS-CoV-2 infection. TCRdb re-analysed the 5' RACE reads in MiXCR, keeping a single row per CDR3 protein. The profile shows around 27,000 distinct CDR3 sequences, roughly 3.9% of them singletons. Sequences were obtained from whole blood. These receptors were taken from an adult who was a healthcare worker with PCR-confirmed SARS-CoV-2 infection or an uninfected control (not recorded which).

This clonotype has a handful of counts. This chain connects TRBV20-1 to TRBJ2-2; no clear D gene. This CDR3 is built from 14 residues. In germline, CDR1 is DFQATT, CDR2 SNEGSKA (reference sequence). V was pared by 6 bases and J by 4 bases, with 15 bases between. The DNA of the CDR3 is TGCAGTGCATATCCTAGTGGGTCCACCGGGGAGCTGTTTTTT. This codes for CSAYPSGSTGELFF.

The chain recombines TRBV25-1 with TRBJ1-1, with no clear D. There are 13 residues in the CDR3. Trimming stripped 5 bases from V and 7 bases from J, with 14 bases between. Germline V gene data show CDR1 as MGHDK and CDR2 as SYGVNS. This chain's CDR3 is CASSPTGRLEAFF. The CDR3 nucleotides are TGTGCCAGCAGTCCGACTGGACGGCTTGAAGCTTTCTTT. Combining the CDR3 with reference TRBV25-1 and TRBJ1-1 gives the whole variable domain EADIYQTPRYLVIGTGKKITLECSQTMGHDKMYWYQQDPGMELHLIHYSYGVNSTEKGDLSSESTVSRIRTEHFPLTLESARPSHTSQYLCASSPTGRLEAFFGQGTRLTVV.

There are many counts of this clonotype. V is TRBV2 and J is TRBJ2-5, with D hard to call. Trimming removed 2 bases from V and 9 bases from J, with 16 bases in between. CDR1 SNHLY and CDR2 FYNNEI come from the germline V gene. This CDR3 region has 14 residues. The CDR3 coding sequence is TGTGCCAGCAGTGAACAAACCATGACCGGACCCCAGTACTTC. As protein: CASSEQTMTGPQYF.

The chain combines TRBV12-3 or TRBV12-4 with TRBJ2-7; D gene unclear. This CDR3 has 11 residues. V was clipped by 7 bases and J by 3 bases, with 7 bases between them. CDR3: CASNHSYEQYF. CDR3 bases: TGTGCCAGCAACCACAGCTACGAGCAGTACTTC.

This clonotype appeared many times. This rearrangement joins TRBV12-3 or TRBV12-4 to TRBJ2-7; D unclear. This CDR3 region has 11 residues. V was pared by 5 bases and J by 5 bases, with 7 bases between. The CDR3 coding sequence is TGTGCCAGCAGTCACCTCAACGAGCAGTACTTC. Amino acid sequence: CASSHLNEQYF.

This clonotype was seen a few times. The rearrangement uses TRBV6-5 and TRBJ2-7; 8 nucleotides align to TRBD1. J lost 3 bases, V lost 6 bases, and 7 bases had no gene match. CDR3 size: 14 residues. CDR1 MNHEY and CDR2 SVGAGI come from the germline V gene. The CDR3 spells CASSSGTGVYEQYF. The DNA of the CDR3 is TGTGCCAGCAGCTCCGGGACAGGTGTCTACGAGCAGTACTTC.

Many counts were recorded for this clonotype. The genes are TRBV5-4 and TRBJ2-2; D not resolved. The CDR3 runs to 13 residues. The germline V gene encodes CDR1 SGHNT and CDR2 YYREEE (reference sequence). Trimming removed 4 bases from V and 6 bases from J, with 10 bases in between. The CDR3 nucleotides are TGTGCCAGCAGCCCCGCGACCGCCGGGGAGCTGTTTTTT. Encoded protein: CASSPATAGELFF.

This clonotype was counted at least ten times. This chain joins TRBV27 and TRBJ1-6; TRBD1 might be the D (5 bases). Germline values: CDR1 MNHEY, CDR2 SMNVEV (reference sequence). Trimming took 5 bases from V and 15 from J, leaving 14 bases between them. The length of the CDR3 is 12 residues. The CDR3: CASSPPGRSLHF. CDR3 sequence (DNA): TGTGCCAGCAGTCCCCCGGGACGTAGCCTCCACTTT.

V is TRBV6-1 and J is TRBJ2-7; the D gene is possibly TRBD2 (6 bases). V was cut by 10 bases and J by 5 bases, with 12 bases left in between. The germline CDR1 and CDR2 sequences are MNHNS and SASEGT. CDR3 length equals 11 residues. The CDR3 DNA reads TGTGCCACCCGGAGGGCACACGAGCAGTACTTC. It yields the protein CATRRAHEQYF.

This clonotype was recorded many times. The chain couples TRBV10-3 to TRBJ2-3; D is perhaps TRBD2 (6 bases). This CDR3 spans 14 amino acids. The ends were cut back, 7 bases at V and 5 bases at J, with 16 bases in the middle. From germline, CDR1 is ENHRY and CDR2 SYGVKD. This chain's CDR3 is CAITPRQEGDTQYF. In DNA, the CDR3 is TGTGCCATCACCCCTAGGCAGGAGGGAGATACGCAGTATTTT.

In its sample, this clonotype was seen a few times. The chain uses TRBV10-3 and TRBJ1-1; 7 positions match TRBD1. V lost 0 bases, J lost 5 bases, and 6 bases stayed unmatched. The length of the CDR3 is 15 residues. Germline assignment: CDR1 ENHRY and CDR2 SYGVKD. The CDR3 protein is CAISESGGRGTEAFF. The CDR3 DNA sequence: TGTGCCATCAGTGAGTCCGGCGGCAGGGGGACTGAAGCTTTCTTT.

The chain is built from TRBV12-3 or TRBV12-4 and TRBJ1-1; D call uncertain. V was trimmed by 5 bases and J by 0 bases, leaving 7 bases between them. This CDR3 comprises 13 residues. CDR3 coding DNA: TGTGCCAGCAGTGTTCAGGTGAACACTGAAGCTTTCTTT. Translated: CASSVQVNTEAFF.

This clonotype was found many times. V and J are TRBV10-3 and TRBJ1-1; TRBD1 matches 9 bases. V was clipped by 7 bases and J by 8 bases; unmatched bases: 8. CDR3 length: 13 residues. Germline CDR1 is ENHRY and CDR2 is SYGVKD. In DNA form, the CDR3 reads TGTGCCATCATGCCGGGACAGGGTTCGGAAGCTTTCTTT. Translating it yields CAIMPGQGSEAFF.

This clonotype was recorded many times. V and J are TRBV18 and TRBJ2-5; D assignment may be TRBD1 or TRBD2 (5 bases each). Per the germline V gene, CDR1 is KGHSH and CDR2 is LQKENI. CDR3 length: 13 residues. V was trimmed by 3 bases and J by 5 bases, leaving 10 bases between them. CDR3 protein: CASSPVEGETQYF. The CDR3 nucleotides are TGTGCCAGCTCACCCGTCGAGGGGGAGACCCAGTACTTC.

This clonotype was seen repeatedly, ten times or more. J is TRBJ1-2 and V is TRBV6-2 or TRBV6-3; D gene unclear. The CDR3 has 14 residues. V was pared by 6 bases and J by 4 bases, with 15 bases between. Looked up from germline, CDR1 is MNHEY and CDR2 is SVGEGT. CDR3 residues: CASSLTSASYGYTF. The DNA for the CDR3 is TGTGCCAGCAGCTTAACCTCGGCTAGCTATGGCTACACCTTC.

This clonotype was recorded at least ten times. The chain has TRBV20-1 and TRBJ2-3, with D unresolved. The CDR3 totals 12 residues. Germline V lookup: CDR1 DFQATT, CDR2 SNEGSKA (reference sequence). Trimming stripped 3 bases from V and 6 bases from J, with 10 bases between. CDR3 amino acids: CSASKTKDTQYF. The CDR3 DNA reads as TGCAGTGCTAGCAAAACTAAGGATACGCAGTATTTT.

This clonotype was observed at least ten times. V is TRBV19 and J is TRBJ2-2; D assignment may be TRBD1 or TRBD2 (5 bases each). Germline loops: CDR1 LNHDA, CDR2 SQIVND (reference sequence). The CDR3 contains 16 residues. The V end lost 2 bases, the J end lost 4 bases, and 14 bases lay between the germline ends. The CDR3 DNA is TGTGCCAGTAGTATAAACAGGCTCGGAGGCACCGGGGAGCTGTTTTTT. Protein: CASSINRLGGTGELFF.

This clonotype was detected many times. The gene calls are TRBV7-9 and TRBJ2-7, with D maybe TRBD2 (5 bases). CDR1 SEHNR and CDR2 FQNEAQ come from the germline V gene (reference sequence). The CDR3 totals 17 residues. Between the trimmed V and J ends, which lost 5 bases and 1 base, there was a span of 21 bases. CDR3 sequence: CASSNLPRGRSSYEQYF. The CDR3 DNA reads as TGTGCCAGCAGCAACCTTCCACGGGGTAGAAGTTCCTACGAGCAGTACTTC.

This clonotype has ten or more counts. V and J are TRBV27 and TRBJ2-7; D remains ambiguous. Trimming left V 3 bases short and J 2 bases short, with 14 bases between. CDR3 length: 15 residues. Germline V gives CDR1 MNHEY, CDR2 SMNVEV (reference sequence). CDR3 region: CASSFFLGVPYEQYF. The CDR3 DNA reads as TGTGCCAGCAGTTTCTTCTTAGGAGTCCCCTACGAGCAGTACTTC.

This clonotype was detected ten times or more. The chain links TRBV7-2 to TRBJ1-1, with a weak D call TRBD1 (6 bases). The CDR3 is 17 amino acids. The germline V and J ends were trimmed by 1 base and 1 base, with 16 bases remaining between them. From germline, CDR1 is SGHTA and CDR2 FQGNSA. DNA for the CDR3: TGTGCCAGCAGCTTAGGAGCACAGGGAATTAGGAACACTGAAGCTTTCTTT. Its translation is CASSLGAQGIRNTEAFF.